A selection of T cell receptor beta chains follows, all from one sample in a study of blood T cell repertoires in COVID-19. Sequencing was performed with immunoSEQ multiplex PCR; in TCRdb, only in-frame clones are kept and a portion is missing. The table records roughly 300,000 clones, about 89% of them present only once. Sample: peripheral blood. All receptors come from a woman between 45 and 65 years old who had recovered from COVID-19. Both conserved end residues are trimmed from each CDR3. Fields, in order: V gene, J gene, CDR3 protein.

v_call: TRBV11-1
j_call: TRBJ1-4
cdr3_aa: ASSLYGSGNEKLF

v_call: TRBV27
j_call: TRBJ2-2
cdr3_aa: ASSGGTGGTGELF

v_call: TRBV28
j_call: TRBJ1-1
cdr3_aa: ASSTRQGKTF

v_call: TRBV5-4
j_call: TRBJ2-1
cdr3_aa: ASSKRLPDNEQF

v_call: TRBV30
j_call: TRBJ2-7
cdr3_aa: AWSADFGGYEQY

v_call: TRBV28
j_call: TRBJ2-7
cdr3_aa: ASSLTGRAYEQY

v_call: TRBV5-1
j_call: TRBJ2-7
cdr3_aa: ASSLPTPPYEQY

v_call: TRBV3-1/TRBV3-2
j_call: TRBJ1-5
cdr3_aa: ASRPDRGHQPQH

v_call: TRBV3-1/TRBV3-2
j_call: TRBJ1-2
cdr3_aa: ASSHWGRDGGYT

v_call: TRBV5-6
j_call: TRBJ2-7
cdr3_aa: ASSRQSYEQY

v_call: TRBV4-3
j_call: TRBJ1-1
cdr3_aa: ASSQRTGGRVEAF

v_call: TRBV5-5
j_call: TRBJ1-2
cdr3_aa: ASSLVGGLDGYT

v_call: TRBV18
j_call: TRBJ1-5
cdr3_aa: ASSPSEGEPQH

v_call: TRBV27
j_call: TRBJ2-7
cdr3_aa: ASSLLSSYEQY

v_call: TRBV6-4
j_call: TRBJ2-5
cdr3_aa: ASARGVGETQY

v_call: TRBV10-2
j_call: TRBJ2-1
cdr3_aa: ARPGQGYNEQF

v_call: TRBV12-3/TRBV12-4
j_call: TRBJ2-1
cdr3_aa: ASSLSTGNEQF

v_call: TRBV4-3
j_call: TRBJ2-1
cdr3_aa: ASSQDRRSGMYNEQF

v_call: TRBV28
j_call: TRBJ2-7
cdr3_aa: AGGEGSYEQY

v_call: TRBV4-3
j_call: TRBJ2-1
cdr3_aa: ASSQSLGGSSYNEQF

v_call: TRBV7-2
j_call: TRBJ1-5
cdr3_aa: ASSQQGESNQPQH

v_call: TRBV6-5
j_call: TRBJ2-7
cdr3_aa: ASSRDSYEQY

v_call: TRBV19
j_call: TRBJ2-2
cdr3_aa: ASSIERGYTGELF

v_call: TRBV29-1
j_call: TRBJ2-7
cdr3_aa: SVGGGGGYEQY

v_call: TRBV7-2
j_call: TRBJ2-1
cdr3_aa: ASSLLAGGPLYNEQF

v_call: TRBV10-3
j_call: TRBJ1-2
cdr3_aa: AISNSYGYT

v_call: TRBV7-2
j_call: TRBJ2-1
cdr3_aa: ASSFGGGRGNEQF

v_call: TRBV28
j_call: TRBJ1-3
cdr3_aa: ASSRPVGGAFEPGNTIY

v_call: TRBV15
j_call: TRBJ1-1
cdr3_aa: ATSRQGKDTEAF

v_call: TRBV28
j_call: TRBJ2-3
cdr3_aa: ASSNRGLADTQY

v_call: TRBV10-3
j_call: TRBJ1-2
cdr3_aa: AISPGEGSGYT

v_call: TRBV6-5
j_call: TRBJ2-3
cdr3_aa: ASSSPSGGTDTQY

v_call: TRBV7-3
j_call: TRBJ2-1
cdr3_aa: ASSGGGSRNEQF

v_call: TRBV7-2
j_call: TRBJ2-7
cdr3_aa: ASSPRLASTNYEQY

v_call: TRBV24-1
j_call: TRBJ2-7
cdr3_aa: ATSARDRSYEQY

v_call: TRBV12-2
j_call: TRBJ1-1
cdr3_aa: ATKAAGLSEWGTEAF

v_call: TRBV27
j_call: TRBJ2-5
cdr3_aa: ASRDRFDRAQETQY

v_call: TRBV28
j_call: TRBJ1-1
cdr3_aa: ASSTGGDPAF

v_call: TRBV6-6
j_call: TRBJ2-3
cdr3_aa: ASSYGGTVTDTQY

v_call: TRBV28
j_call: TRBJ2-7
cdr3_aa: ASSPWIAGVEDEQY

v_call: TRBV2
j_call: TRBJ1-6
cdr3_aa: ASRDLPTGKNSPLH

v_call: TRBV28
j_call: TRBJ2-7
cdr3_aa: AGQGAGEQY

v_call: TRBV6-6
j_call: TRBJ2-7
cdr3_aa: ASSGGGYEQY

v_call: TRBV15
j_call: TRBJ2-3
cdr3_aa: ATSRDRGNSATQY

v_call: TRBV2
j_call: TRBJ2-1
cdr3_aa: ATQWGSVAEQF

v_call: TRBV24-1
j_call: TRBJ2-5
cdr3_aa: ATSDDNRETQY

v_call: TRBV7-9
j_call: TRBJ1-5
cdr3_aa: ASSISGDQPQH

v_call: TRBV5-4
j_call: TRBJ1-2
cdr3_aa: ASSRGGGGQNYGYT

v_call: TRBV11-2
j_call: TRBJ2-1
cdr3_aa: ASSRPSGTYNEQF

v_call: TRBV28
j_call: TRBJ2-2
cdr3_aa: ASSFSPGLAEYTGELF

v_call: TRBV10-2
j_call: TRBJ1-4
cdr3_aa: ASSESGRGEEKLF